This TCR beta chain was sequenced during a study of blood T cell repertoires in COVID-19 (dated by TCRdb to about 2020). A note on the overall study: Samples covering the acute and convalescent phases of COVID-19 were provided by collaborators in the United States, Italy and Spain. The prospective study material was composed of cDNA or gDNA derived from T cells, B-cell-depleted T cells, or PBMCs. A de-identified subject ID, COVID-19 status, age in years and sex were almost always included in the sample metadata. Where available, HLA class I and class II types were taken from metadata supplied by the sample provider and were not determined by assay-based typing. A freely available public database, intended as a resource for researchers studying the immune response to SARS-CoV-2, is where the repertoires were released. Samples came from the ongoing ImmuneRACE study (first 160 participants) plus 1,254 subjects from 6 global collaborators. Deeply sampled blood TCRbeta repertoires from subjects exposed to, actively infected with, or recovered from COVID-19 were included in the dataset.

Taken from cysteine to phenylalanine, the CDR3 has 14 residues. Only the CDR3 DNA is retained, 42 bases long and in frame from the first base. In the germline V gene, CDR1 corresponds to ENHRY and CDR2 to SYGVKD. V and J are trimmed by 7 bases and 3 bases, and the gene matches miss 4 bases of the junction. The immunoSEQ Assay, a bias-controlled multiplex PCR, was used to amplify TCRbeta CDR3 regions from genomic DNA. In the paper's pipeline: Nucleated cell counts per sample were estimated from amplification of reference gene primers within the assay. To quantify the absolute abundance of each unique TCRbeta CDR3 rearrangement, sequence reads were collapsed and filtered. For each sample, productive Simpson clonality was calculated by taking the square root of Simpson's diversity index across productive rearrangements. In its TCRdb copy, this immuneACCESS table keeps in-frame sequences only and misses some clones. Where compared with another copy, unresolved V genes explain less than half of these, and the others have no known cause. The V and J calls and clone size are taken from that table; D and trimming were inferred from the DNA. The sample table contains 95,000 to 110,000 clones; only one count was recorded for around 89% of them. The biggest ten clones account for roughly 3.6% of the sample.

On this clone itself: No cognate antigen has been identified for it. It has no much larger one-base neighbor in the sample; base qualities were not kept.

Each collaborating institution followed its own protocols to collect whole blood in K2EDTA tubes. Collaborator samples were shipped for TCRbeta analysis as frozen whole blood, isolated PBMCs, or DNA extracted from either sample type. General findings and caveats noted by the study authors: The amount of clinical and demographic metadata varied by source and participant and was provided uncurated.

The V and J segments used are TRBV10-3 and TRBJ2-3; TRBD2 agrees with 10 junctional bases. Sequenced input: peripheral blood. The clonotype was recovered from a woman aged 60-75 years with acute or convalescent COVID-19. Read as DNA, the sequence is TGTGCCATCACCTCAGCGGGAGGGACAGATACGCAGTATTTT. Its translation is CAITSAGGTDTQYF.